The present T cell receptor beta chain was sequenced within a study of hypomethylating agent response in myelodysplastic syndrome. Germline V gene lookup returns CDR1 MDHEN and CDR2 SYDVKM. The CDR3 length is 13 residues. The V end was cut by 6 bases, the J end by 6 bases, with 11 bases between. The assay was immunoSEQ multiplex PCR, and TCRdb's table has in-frame clones only and misses some. The table shows thousands of clones, with about 90% occurring only once. The chain couples TRBV28 to TRBJ2-2; D not certain. The material sequenced was bone marrow, taken before or after starting hypomethylating agent treatment for myelodysplastic syndrome (not recorded which). This TCR derives from a human donor with myelodysplastic syndrome. The CDR3 DNA reads as TGTGCCAGCAGCACCCACTCCTCCGGGGAGCTGTTTTTT. The encoded protein is CASSTHSSGELFF.